Included here is one T cell receptor (beta chain) sequence, with context. The target antigen is unknown. These data originate in a study of T cell repertoires in cytomegalovirus infection. Background on the study: Recently identified HLA-C-restricted and well-studied HLA-B-restricted CMV epitopes were used. Evidence of both CMV infection and a matching HLA type came from public TCR beta signatures. Study-wide results and limits: Ex vivo, HLA-C-restricted CMV-specific TCR beta clonotypes prevailed over the rest of the response.

MiXCR, run by TCRdb on the reads, gives a single entry per CDR3 protein. The sample carries 800,000 to 950,000 distinct CDR3 sequences, less than 35% recorded once. The CDR3 is 14 amino acids. The V end lost 3 bases, the J end lost 3 bases, and 11 bases lay between the germline ends. Germline assignment: CDR1 LNHDA and CDR2 SQIVND (reference sequence). The chain recombines TRBV19 with TRBJ1-1, with D possibly being TRBD1 (6 bases). This receptor was taken from a human donor in good health (CMV status not recorded). Some clones in this sample may be carry-over from other donors' samples. The sample here was cultured CD8+ T cells from PBMCs, taken from culture after CMV antigen stimulation. This CDR3 is CASSMGATYTEAFF. Here the CDR3 DNA reads TGTGCCAGTAGTATGGGGGCCACCTACACTGAAGCTTTCTTT.